This T cell receptor beta chain was recorded in a study of blood T cells in healthy people across ages. All donors came from Russia, were Caucasian and healthy, and spanned ages roughly 6 to 95. A sample-barcoded 5' primer and a J-beta primer mix were used in a second PCR of roughly 7 to 11 cycles. TCRdb re-analysed the 5' RACE reads in MiXCR, keeping a single row per CDR3 protein. There are approximately 1,100,000 distinct CDR3 sequences in the sample; under 55% occur only once, and 18% lies in the top ten. The germline V gene has CDR1 MNHEY and CDR2 SMNVEV (reference sequence). There are 12 residues in the CDR3. The V and J ends lost 5 bases and 5 bases respectively, with 8 bases between them.

V and J are TRBV27 and TRBJ2-3; D is unclear. This clonotype was sampled from a woman aged 55 to 70 in good health. Sequenced input: blood. Written as DNA, the CDR3 is TGTGCCAGCAGTAAAATGTTAGATACGCAGTATTTT. As protein: CASSKMLDTQYF.